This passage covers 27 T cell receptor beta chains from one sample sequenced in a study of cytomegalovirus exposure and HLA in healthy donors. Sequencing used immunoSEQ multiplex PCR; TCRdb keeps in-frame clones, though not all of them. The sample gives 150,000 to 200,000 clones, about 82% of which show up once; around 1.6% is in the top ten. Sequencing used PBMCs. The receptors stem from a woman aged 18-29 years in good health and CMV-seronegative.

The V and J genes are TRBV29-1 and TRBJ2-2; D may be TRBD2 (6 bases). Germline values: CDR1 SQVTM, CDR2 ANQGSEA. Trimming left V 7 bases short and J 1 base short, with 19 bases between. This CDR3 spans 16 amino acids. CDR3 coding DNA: TGCAGCGCTCGACTAGGCTCCCTAAGGAACACCGGGGAGCTGTTTTTT. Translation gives CSARLGSLRNTGELFF.

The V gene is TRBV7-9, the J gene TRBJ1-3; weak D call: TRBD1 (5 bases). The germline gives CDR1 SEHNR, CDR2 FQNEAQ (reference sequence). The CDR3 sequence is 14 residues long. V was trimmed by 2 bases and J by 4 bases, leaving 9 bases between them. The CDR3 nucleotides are TGTGCCAGCAGCTTAACGACAGTAGGAAACACCATATATTTT. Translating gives CASSLTTVGNTIYF. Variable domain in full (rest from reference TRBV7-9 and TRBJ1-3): DTGVSQNPRHKITKRGQNVTFRCDPISEHNRLYWYRQTLGQGPEFLTYFQNEAQLEKSRLLSDRFSAERPKGSFSTLEIQRTEQGDSAMYLCASSLTTVGNTIYFGEGSWLTVV.

The CDR3 DNA sequence: TGTGCCAGTAGTATTCTAGCGGGTAGCTCCTACGAGCAGTACTTC. It is translated as CASSILAGSSYEQYF. The V call is TRBV19, the J call TRBJ2-7; 8 bases are a match to TRBD2. The CDR3 consists of 15 residues. V gave up 3 bases and J gave up 0 bases; unmatched junction bases: 4. Per the germline V gene, CDR1 is LNHDA and CDR2 is SQIVND (reference sequence).

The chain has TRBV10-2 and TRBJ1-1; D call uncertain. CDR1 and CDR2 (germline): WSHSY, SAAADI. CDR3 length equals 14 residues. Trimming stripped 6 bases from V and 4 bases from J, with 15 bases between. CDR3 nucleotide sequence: TGCGCCAGCAGGGGTGGAAGGGAGGGCACTGAAGCTTTCTTT. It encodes CASRGGREGTEAFF.

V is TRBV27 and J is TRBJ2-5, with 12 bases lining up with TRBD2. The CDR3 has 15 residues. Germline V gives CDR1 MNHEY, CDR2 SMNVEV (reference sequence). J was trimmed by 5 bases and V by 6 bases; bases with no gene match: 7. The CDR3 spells CASSPSGGAWETQYF. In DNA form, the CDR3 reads TGTGCCAGCAGCCCTAGCGGGGGGGCGTGGGAGACCCAGTACTTC.

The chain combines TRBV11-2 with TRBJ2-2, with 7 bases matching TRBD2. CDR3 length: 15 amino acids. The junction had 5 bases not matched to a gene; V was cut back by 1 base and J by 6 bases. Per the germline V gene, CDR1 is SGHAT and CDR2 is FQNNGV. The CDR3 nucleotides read TGTGCCAGCAGCTTAGTTTCGGGGGGTGCCGGGGAGCTGTTTTTT. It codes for CASSLVSGGAGELFF.

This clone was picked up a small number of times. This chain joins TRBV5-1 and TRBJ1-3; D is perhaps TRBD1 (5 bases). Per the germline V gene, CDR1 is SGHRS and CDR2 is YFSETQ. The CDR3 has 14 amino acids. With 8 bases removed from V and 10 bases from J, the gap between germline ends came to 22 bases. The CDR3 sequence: CARMILRDSPTIYF. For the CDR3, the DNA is TGCGCCAGAATGATCCTCCGGGACTCACCAACCATATATTTT.

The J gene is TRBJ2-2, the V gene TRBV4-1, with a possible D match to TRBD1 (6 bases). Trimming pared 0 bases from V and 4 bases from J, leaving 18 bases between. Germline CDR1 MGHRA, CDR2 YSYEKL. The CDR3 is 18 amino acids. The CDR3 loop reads CASSQEEQGVSPTGELFF. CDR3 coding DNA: TGCGCCAGCAGCCAAGAAGAACAGGGAGTATCCCCCACCGGGGAGCTGTTTTTT.

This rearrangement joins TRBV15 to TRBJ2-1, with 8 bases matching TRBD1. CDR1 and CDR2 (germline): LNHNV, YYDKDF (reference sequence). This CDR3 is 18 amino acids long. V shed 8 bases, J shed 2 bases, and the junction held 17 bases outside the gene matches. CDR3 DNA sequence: TGTGCCACCGCTACTCTACAGGGGGGAGGAAACCCCTACAATGAGCAGTTCTTC. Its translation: CATATLQGGGNPYNEQFF.

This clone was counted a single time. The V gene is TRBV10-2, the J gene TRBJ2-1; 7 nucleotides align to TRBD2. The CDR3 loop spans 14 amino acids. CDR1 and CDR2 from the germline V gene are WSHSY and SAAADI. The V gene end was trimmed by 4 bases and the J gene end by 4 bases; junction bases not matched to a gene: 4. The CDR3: CASSAGGIYNEQFF. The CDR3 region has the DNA TGCGCCAGCAGTGCGGGGGGAATATACAATGAGCAGTTCTTC.

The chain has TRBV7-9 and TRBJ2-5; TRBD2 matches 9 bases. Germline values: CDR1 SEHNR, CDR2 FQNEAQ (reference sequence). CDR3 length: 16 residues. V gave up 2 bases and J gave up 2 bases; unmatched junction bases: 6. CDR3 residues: CASSLSRGGGQETQYF. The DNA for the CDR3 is TGTGCCAGCAGCTTATCGCGGGGGGGCGGACAAGAGACCCAGTACTTC.

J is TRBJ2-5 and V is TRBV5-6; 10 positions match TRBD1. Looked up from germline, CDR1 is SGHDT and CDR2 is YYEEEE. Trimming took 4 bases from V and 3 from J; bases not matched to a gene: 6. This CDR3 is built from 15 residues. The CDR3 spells CASSIPGQGKETQYF. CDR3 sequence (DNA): TGTGCCAGCAGCATACCGGGACAGGGGAAAGAGACCCAGTACTTC.

The CDR3 here is CASSVPSGRGKDTQYF. In DNA, the CDR3 is TGTGCCAGCAGTGTTCCCAGCGGTCGAGGAAAAGATACGCAGTATTTT. J is TRBJ2-3 and V is TRBV6-6; maybe TRBD2 (5 bases). This CDR3 region has 16 residues. V lost 5 bases to trimming and J lost 5 bases, with 20 bases between them. The germline V gene encodes CDR1 MNHNY and CDR2 SVGAGI (reference sequence).

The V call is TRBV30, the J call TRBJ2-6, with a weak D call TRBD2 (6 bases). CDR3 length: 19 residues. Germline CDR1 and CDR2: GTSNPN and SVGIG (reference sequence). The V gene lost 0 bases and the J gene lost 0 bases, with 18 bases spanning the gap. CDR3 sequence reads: CAWSVGRDFTFSGANVLTF. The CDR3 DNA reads TGTGCCTGGAGTGTGGGCCGGGACTTCACCTTCTCTGGGGCCAACGTCCTGACTTTC. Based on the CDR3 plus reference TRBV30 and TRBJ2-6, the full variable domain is SQTIHQWPATLVQPVGSPLSLECTVEGTSNPNLYWYRQAAGRGLQLLFYSVGIGQISSEVPQNLSASRPQDRQFILSSKKLLLSDSGFYLCAWSVGRDFTFSGANVLTFGAGSRLTVL.

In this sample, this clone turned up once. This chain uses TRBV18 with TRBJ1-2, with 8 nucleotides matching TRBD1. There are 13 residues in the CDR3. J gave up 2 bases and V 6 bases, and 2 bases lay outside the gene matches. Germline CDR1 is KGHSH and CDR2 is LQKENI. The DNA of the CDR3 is TGTGCCAGCTCCCGGACAGGGAACTATGGCTACACCTTC. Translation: CASSRTGNYGYTF.

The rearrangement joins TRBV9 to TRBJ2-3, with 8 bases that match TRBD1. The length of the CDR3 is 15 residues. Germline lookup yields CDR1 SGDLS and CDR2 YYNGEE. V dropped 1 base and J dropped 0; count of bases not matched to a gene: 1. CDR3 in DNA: TGTGCCAGCAGCGTACAGGGGGCTAGCACAGATACGCAGTATTTT. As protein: CASSVQGASTDTQYF.

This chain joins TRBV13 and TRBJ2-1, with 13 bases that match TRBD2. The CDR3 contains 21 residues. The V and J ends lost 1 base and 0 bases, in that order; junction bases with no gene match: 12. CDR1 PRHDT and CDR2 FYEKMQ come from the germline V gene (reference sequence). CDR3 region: CASSLVGWRLAGGGSYNEQFF. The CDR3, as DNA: TGTGCCAGCAGCTTAGTTGGGTGGAGACTAGCGGGAGGTGGCTCCTACAATGAGCAGTTCTTC.

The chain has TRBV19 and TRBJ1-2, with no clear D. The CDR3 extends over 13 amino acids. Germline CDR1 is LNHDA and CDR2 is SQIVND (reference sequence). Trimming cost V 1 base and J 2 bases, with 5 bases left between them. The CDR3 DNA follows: TGTGCCAGTAGTATAGGGGCAAACTATGGCTACACCTTC. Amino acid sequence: CASSIGANYGYTF.

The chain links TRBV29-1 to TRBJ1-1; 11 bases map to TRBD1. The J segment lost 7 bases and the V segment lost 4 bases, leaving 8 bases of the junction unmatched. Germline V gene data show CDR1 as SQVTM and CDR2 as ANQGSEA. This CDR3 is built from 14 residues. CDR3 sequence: CSVVRGQGGLEAFF. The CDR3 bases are TGCAGCGTTGTAAGGGGACAGGGGGGTCTTGAAGCTTTCTTT.

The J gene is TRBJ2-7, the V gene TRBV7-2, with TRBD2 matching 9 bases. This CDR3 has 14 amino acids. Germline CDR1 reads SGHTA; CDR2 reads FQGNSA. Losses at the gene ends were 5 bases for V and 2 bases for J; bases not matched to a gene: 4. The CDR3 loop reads CASSPAGGAYEQYF. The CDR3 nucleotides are TGTGCCAGCAGCCCGGCGGGGGGGGCCTACGAGCAGTACTTC.

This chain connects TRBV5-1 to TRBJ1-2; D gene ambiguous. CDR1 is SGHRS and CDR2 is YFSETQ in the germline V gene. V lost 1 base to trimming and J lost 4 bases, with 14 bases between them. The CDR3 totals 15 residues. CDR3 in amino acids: CASSLSIGSSYGYTF. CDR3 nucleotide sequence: TGCGCCAGCAGCTTGTCTATCGGTTCAAGCTATGGCTACACCTTC. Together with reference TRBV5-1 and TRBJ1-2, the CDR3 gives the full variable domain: KAGVTQTPRYLIKTRGQQVTLSCSPISGHRSVSWYQQTPGQGLQFLFEYFSETQRNKGNFPGRFSGRQFSNSRSEMNVSTLELGDSALYLCASSLSIGSSYGYTFGSGTRLTVV.

This chain's CDR3 is CASSPGQGIETQYF. The CDR3 bases are TGCGCCAGCAGCCCCGGACAGGGGATCGAGACCCAGTACTTC. The chain recombines TRBV5-1 with TRBJ2-5; 9 bases align to TRBD1. This CDR3 has 14 residues. Trimming at V came to 4 bases and at J to 5 bases, leaving 6 bases not matched to a gene. Germline lookup yields CDR1 SGHRS and CDR2 YFSETQ.

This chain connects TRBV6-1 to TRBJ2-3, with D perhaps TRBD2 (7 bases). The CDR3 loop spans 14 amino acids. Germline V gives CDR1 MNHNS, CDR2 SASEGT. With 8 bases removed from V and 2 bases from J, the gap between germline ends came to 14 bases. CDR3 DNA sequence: TGTGCCAGCTTGGAGGGGGGGCCCACAGATACGCAGTATTTT. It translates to CASLEGGPTDTQYF.

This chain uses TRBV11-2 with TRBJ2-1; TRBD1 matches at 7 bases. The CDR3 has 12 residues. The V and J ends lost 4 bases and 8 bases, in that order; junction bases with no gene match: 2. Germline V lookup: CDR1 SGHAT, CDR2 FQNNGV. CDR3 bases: TGTGCCAGCAGCTCCCAGGGGGATGAGCAGTTCTTC. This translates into CASSSQGDEQFF. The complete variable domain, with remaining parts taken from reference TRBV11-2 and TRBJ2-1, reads EAGVAQSPRYKIIEKRQSVAFWCNPISGHATLYWYQQILGQGPKLLIQFQNNGVVDDSQLPKDRFSAERLKGVDSTLKIQPAKLEDSAVYLCASSSQGDEQFFGPGTRLTVL.

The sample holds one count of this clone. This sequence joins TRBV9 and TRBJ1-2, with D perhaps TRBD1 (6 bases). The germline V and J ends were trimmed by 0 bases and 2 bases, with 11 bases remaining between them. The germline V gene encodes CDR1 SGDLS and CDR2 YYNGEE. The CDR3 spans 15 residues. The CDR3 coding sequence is TGTGCCAGCAGCGTAGGTACAGGGCCAAACTATGGCTACACCTTC. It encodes CASSVGTGPNYGYTF.

The CDR3 DNA reads TGCGCCAGCAGCCAAGAACTAGCGGGAGTGAAGGGTGGCAAAAACATTCAGTACTTC. Its translation is CASSQELAGVKGGKNIQYF. The rearrangement joins TRBV4-1 to TRBJ2-4, with TRBD2 matching over 11 bases. CDR1 and CDR2 (germline): MGHRA, YSYEKL. V was pared by 0 bases and J by 3 bases, with 10 bases of the junction left unmatched. The CDR3 is 19 amino acids.

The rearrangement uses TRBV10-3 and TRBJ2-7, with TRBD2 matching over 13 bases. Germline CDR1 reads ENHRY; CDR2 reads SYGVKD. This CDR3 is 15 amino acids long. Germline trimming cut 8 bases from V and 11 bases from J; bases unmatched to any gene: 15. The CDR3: CAIALGTSGALRKYF. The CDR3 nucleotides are TGTGCCATCGCCCTAGGGACTAGCGGGGCCCTCCGGAAGTACTTC.